The 4 T cell receptor beta chains in this list originate from one sample, sequenced in a study of T cells in Graves' hyperthyroidism and ophthalmopathy. Amplified regions were TCR beta CDR3 sequences from RNA transcripts. Researchers ran a first-round RT-PCR on the TCR CDR3 using the HTBI primer set. TCRdb re-derived calls from the multiplex PCR reads in MiXCR, one entry per CDR3 protein. The sample contains nearly 600,000 distinct CDR3 sequences, approximately 14% of which appear only once. Sequencing was carried out using blood. These receptors originate from a woman between 25 and 40 years old with Graves' hyperthyroidism that later progressed to Graves' ophthalmopathy.

This clonotype was counted many times. J is TRBJ2-7 and V is TRBV10-3; D is perhaps TRBD2 (6 bases). Per germline, CDR1 ENHRY and CDR2 SYGVKD. V lost 4 bases and J 7 bases, leaving 8 bases between the germline ends. This CDR3 has 11 amino acids. CDR3 nucleotides: TGTGCCATCAGTGGGAGGGAAGAGCAGTACTTC. Translating gives CAISGREEQYF.

The J gene is TRBJ2-1, the V gene TRBV5-1; 9 bases fit TRBD2. Germline V gene sequence: CDR1 SGHRS, CDR2 YFSETQ. V shed 1 base, J shed 1 base, and the junction held 3 bases outside the gene matches. CDR3 length: 16 residues. The CDR3 reads CASSLNLAGSYNEQFF. CDR3 coding DNA: TGCGCCAGCAGCTTGAACCTAGCGGGATCCTACAATGAGCAGTTCTTC.

The genes are TRBV12-3 or TRBV12-4 and TRBJ1-6; 9 nucleotides align to TRBD1. The CDR3 totals 16 residues. V lost 5 bases, J lost 8 bases, and 10 bases stayed unmatched. The CDR3 sequence: CASSKTGGGIHSPLHF. Here the CDR3 DNA reads TGTGCCAGCAGTAAAACAGGGGGCGGAATCCATTCACCCCTCCACTTT.

In this sample, this clonotype turned up a few times. The V and J genes are TRBV27 and TRBJ2-5, with 12 nucleotides matching TRBD2. V lost 3 bases, J lost 5 bases, and 7 bases stayed unmatched. CDR3 size: 16 residues. Germline V CDR1 and CDR2: MNHEY, SMNVEV (reference sequence). CDR3 sequence (DNA): TGTGCCAGCAGTTTCGGGACTAGCGGGCCGCAGGAGACCCAGTACTTC. Translated: CASSFGTSGPQETQYF.